The 10 T cell receptor beta chains below all came from one sample that was sequenced in a study of human T cells and chemical hapten exposure. Time point meaning: patch test 2, 6 weeks after DPC sensitization. As for treatment: therapeutic diphenylcyclopropenone sensitization with weekly scalp DPC. TCRdb reprocessed the RACE reads via MiXCR and lists one record per CDR3 protein. The sample carries some 79,000 distinct CDR3 sequences, less than 11% recorded once. The sample in question was whole blood, obtained in connection with sensitization to the hapten diphenylcyclopropenone (DPC). Source of these receptors: a woman between 50 and 59 years old with alopecia areata. Some clones in this sample may be carry-over from other donors' samples.

This clonotype was seen once. V is TRBV10-3 and J is TRBJ2-4; TRBD1 is a possible D gene (5 bases). Germline CDR1 reads ENHRY; CDR2 reads SYGVKD. The CDR3 is 11 residues long. V gave up 11 bases and J gave up 2 bases, with 7 bases separating them. The CDR3, as DNA: TGTGCCGTGGGGCCCAAAAACATTCAGTACTTC. As protein: CAVGPKNIQYF.

There are many counts of this clonotype. This chain links TRBV20-1 with TRBJ2-4; no reliable D call. The V end was cut by 4 bases, the J end by 1 base, with 8 bases between. The germline gives CDR1 DFQATT, CDR2 SNEGSKA (reference sequence). The CDR3 contains 13 residues. CDR3: CSANWAAKNIQYF. CDR3 DNA: TGCAGTGCTAACTGGGCGGCCAAAAACATTCAGTACTTC.

The V call is TRBV7-9, the J call TRBJ2-7; 7 bases fit TRBD1. This CDR3 is built from 14 residues. Germline loops: CDR1 SEHNR, CDR2 FQNEAQ (reference sequence). V trimming: 2 bases; J trimming: 1 base; junction bases outside the gene matches: 2. The CDR3 region is CASSLLGQSYEQYF. Written as DNA, the CDR3 is TGTGCCAGCAGCTTATTGGGACAGTCCTACGAGCAGTACTTC.

This clonotype has more than one count but fewer than ten. The chain carries TRBV11-2 and TRBJ1-2; D is undetermined. Trimming cost V 0 bases and J 4 bases, with 3 bases left between them. This CDR3 is built from 12 residues. Germline CDR1 reads SGHAT; CDR2 reads FQNNGV. The chain's CDR3 is CASSLDGYGYTF. The CDR3 region has the DNA TGTGCCAGCAGCTTAGACGGCTATGGCTACACCTTC.

The rearrangement links TRBV28 to TRBJ1-5; maybe TRBD1 (5 bases). Trimming cost V 5 bases and J 5 bases, with 19 bases left between them. The germline gives CDR1 MDHEN, CDR2 SYDVKM. This CDR3 is 16 amino acids long. CDR3 in amino acids: CASSPPRGGSHQPQHF. DNA of the CDR3: TGTGCCAGCAGTCCCCCCCGGGGGGGGTCCCATCAGCCCCAGCATTTT.

This clonotype has only a few counts. V is TRBV20-1 and J is TRBJ2-5; D is unclear. The V gene's germline CDR1 is DFQATT and CDR2 SNEGSKA (reference sequence). Trimming took 6 bases from V and 5 from J, leaving 16 bases between them. The CDR3 totals 13 residues. Here the CDR3 reads CSAGLFGLETQYF. The CDR3 DNA reads as TGCAGTGCAGGGCTTTTCGGCCTGGAGACCCAGTACTTC.

This chain connects TRBV12-5 to TRBJ2-1; 11 bases match TRBD1. V trimming: 4 bases; J trimming: 7 bases; junction bases outside the gene matches: 6. Germline CDR1 LGHNT, CDR2 FRNRAP. The length of the CDR3 is 15 residues. Here the CDR3 reads CASGSRDRGVNEQFF. As DNA, the CDR3 is TGTGCTAGTGGTTCCCGGGACAGGGGGGTGAATGAGCAGTTCTTC.

The rearrangement links TRBV10-3 to TRBJ2-1, with D perhaps being TRBD1 or TRBD2 (5 bases each). CDR1 and CDR2 from the germline V gene are ENHRY and SYGVKD. With 10 bases removed from V and 2 bases from J, the gap between germline ends came to 18 bases. CDR3 length: 15 amino acids. The CDR3 loop reads CATGARDPPYNEQFF. The CDR3 nucleotides are TGTGCCACCGGGGCCCGAGACCCACCCTACAATGAGCAGTTCTTC.

This clonotype was counted many times. The CDR3 loop is CASSRSGFYEQYF. In DNA, the CDR3 is TGTGCCAGCAGCCGATCAGGGTTCTACGAGCAGTACTTC. The chain combines TRBV7-2 with TRBJ2-7; the D gene is possibly TRBD1 (5 bases). This CDR3 region has 13 residues. Per the germline V gene, CDR1 is SGHTA and CDR2 is FQGNSA. The V end was cut by 5 bases, the J end by 3 bases, with 11 bases between.

This clonotype came up a few times. The chain uses TRBV12-3 or TRBV12-4 and TRBJ1-2; no definite D call. V lost 6 bases and J lost 4, with 15 bases in between. The CDR3 has 14 amino acids. The CDR3 nucleotides read TGTGCCAGCAGACCCTCCGATAGTCTCTATGGCTACACCTTC. Protein product: CASRPSDSLYGYTF.